Sequencing of this T cell receptor (beta chain) was carried out in a study of read filtering for tumor transcriptome and immune sequencing. The CDR3 totals 15 residues. The ends were cut back, 4 bases at V and 3 bases at J, with 14 bases in the middle. CDR1 is SGHNT, CDR2 YYREEE, per germline (reference sequence). Molecular barcoded adaptors covering alpha/delta and beta/gamma chains were used on around 370 ng RNA. TCRdb reprocessed the reads with MiXCR, giving one entry per CDR3 protein. Among 85,000 to 100,000 distinct CDR3 sequences listed, approximately 21% were seen once. Every patient had bone marrow sampled while the disease was active.

The clonotype originates from a donor over 35 with multiple myeloma. The J gene is TRBJ2-1, the V gene TRBV5-4; no clear D. Sequencing input: a population of CD138-negative cells sorted from bone marrow. The CDR3 DNA sequence: TGTGCCAGCAGCCTGGGGATGGCGAGCTACAATGAGCAGTTCTTC. Translating it yields CASSLGMASYNEQFF.